The entry below gives a single T cell receptor beta chain sequence along with its context. This record comes from a study of blood T cell repertoires in COVID-19. The CDR3 loop spans 14 amino acids. The germline V gene has CDR1 SQVTM and CDR2 ANQGSEA. V was clipped by 6 bases and J by 1 base; unmatched bases: 7. This table comes from immunoSEQ multiplex PCR, and its TCRdb copy is limited to in-frame clones, with some not included. The sample lists around 250,000 clones, 80% to 90% seen once, with about 4% in the top ten. V usage is TRBV29-1 and J usage is TRBJ2-3; TRBD2 agrees at 7 bases. Sequences were obtained from PBMCs or T cells enriched from blood (not recorded which). The receptor was isolated from a man between 25 and 39 years old with acute COVID-19. This chain's CDR3 is CSVTRRERTDTQYF. CDR3 in DNA: TGCAGCGTGACGCGGCGGGAGCGCACAGATACGCAGTATTTT.